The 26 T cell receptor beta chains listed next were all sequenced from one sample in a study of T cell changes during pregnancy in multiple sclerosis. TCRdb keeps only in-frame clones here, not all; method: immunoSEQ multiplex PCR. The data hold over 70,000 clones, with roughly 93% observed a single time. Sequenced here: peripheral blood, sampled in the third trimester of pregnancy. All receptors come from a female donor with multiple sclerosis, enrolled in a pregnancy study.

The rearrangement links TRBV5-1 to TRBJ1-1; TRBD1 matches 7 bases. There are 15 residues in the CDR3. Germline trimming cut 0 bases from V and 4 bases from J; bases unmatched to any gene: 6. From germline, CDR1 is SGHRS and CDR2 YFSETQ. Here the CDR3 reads CASSLGTQGGTEAFF. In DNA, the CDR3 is TGCGCCAGCAGCTTGGGAACCCAGGGGGGCACTGAAGCTTTCTTT.

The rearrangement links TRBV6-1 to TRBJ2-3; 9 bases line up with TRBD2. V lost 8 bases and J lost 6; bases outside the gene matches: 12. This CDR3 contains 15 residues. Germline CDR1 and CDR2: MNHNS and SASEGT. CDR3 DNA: TGTGCCAGCCTTTTTCTAGCGGGGAGTAAGGATACGCAGTATTTT. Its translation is CASLFLAGSKDTQYF.

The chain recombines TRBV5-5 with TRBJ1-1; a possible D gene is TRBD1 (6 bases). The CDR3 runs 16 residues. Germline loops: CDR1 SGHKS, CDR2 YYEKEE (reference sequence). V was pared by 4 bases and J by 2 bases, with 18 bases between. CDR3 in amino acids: CASSLTGFPSNTEAFF. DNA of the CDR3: TGTGCCAGCAGCCTAACAGGGTTCCCTTCTAACACTGAAGCTTTCTTT.

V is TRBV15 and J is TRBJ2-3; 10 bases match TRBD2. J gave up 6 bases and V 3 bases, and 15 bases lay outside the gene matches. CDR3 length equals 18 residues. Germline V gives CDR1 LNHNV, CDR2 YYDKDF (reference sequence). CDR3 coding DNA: TGTGCCACCAGCAGCGCCCTCTTCTCTAGCGGGAGTACCGATACGCAGTATTTT. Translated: CATSSALFSSGSTDTQYF.

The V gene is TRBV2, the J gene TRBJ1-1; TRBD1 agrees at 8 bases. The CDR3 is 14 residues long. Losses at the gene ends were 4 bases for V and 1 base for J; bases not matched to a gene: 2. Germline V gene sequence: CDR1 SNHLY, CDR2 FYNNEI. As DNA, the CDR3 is TGTGCCAGCAGTGCCGGGACAGGGAACACTGAAGCTTTCTTT. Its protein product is CASSAGTGNTEAFF.

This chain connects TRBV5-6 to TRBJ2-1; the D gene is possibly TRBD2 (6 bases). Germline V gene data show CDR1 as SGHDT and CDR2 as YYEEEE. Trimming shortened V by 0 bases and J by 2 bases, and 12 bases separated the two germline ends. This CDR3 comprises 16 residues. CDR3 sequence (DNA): TGTGCCAGCAGCTTGGAAAGGCGGGGTCCCTACAATGAGCAGTTCTTC. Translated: CASSLERRGPYNEQFF.

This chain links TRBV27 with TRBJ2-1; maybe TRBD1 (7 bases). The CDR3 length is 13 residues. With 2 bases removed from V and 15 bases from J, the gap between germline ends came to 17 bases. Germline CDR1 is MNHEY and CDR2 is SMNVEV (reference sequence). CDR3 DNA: TGTGCCAGCAGTTTAAACTGGGCGGGACAGAGGTTCTTC. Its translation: CASSLNWAGQRFF.

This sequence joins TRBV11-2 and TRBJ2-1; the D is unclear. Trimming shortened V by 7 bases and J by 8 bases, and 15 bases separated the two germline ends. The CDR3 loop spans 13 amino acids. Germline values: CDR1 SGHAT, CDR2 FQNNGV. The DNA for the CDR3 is TGTGCCAGCACCGACCTGTGGCGGCATGAGCAGTTCTTC. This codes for CASTDLWRHEQFF.

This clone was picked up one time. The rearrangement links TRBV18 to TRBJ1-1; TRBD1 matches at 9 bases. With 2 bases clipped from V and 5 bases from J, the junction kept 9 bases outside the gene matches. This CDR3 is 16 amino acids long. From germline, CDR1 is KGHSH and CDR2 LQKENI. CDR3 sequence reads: CASSPNTDRGRTEAFF. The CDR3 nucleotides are TGTGCCAGCTCACCAAATACGGACAGGGGAAGGACTGAAGCTTTCTTT.

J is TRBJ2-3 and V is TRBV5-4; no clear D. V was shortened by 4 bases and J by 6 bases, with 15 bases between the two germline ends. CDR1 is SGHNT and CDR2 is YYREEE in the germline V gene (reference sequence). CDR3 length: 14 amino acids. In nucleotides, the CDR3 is TGTGCCAGCAGCCCGTCTGAGGAGACGGATACGCAGTATTTT. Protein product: CASSPSEETDTQYF.

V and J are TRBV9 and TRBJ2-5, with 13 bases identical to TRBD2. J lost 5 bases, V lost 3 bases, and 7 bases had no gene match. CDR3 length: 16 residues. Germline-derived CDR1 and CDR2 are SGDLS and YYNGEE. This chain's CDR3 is CASSAGLAGVGETQYF. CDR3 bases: TGTGCCAGCAGCGCCGGACTAGCGGGAGTCGGGGAGACCCAGTACTTC. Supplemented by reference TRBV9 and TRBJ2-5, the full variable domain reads DSGVTQTPKHLITATGQRVTLRCSPRSGDLSVYWYQQSLDQGLQFLIQYYNGEERAKGNILERFSAQQFPDLHSELNLSSLELGDSALYFCASSAGLAGVGETQYFGPGTRLLVL.

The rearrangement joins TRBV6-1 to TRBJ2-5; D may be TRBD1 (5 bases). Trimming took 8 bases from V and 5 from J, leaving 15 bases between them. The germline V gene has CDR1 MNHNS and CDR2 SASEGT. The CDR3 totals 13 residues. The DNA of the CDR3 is TGTGCCAGCTCAGGGCCTCGTAAGGAGACCCAGTACTTC. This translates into CASSGPRKETQYF.

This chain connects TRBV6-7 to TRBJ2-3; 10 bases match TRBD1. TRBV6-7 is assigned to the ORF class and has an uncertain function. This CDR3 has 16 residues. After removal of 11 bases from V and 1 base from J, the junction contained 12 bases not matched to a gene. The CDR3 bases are TGTGCCGCCCTAAACGGGACAGGGGTTTGCACAGATACGCAGTATTTT. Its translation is CAALNGTGVCTDTQYF.

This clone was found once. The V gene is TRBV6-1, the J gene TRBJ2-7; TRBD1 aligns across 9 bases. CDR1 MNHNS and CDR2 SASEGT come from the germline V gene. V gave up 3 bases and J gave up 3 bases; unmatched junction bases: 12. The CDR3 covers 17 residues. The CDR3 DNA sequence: TGTGCCAGCAGTGACGACATACCCGGGACAGGGATCTACGAGCAGTACTTC. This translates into CASSDDIPGTGIYEQYF.

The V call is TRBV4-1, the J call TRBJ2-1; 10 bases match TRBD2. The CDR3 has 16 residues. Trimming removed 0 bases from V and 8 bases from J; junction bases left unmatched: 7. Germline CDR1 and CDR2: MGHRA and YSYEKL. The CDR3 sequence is CASSQDEREGFYEQFF. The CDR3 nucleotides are TGCGCCAGCAGCCAAGACGAGCGGGAGGGCTTCTATGAGCAGTTCTTC.

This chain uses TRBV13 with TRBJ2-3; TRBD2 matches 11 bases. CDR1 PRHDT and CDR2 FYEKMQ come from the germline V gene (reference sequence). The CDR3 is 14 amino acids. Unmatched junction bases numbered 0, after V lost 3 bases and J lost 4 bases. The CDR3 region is CASSLGLAADTQYF. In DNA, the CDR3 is TGTGCCAGCAGCTTGGGACTAGCGGCAGATACGCAGTATTTT.

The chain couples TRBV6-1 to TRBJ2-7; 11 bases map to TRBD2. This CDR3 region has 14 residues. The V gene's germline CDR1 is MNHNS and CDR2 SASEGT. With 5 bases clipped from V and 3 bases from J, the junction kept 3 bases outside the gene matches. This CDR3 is CASSTSGSLYEQYF. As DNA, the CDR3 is TGTGCCAGCAGTACTAGCGGGAGCCTCTACGAGCAGTACTTC.

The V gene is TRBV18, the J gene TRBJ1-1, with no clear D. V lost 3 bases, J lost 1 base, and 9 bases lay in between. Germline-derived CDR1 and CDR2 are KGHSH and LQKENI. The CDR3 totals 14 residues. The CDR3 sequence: CASSPSVKNTEAFF. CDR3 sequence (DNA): TGTGCCAGCTCACCCTCCGTAAAGAACACTGAAGCTTTCTTT. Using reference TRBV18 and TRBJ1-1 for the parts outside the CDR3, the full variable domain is NAGVMQNPRHLVRRRGQEARLRCSPMKGHSHVYWYRQLPEEGLKFMVYLQKENIIDESGMPKERFSAEFPKEGPSILRIQQVVRGDSAAYFCASSPSVKNTEAFFGQGTRLTVV.

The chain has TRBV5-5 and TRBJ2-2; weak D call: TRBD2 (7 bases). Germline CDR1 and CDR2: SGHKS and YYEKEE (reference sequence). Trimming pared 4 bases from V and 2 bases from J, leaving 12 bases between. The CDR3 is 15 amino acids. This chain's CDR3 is CASSRGAGNTGELFF. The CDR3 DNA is TGTGCCAGCAGCCGGGGGGCGGGAAACACCGGGGAGCTGTTTTTT. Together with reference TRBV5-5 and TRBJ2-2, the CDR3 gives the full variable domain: DAGVTQSPTHLIKTRGQQVTLRCSPISGHKSVSWYQQVLGQGPQFIFQYYEKEERGRGNFPDRFSARQFPNYSSELNVNALLLGDSALYLCASSRGAGNTGELFFGEGSRLTVL.

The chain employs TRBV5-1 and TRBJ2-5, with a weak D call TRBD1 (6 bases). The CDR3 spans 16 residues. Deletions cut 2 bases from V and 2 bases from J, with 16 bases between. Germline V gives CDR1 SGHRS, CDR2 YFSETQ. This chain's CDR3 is CASSLNTGIGQETQYF. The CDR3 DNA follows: TGCGCCAGCAGCTTAAATACAGGGATAGGTCAAGAGACCCAGTACTTC. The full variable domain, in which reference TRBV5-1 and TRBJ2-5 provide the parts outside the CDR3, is KAGVTQTPRYLIKTRGQQVTLSCSPISGHRSVSWYQQTPGQGLQFLFEYFSETQRNKGNFPGRFSGRQFSNSRSEMNVSTLELGDSALYLCASSLNTGIGQETQYFGPGTRLLVL.

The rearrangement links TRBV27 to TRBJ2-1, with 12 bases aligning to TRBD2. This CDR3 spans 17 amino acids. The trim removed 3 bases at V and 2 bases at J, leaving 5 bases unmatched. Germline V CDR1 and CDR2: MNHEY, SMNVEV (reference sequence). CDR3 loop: CASSFQLAGGPYNEQFF. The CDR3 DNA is TGTGCCAGCAGTTTCCAACTAGCGGGAGGCCCCTACAATGAGCAGTTCTTC.

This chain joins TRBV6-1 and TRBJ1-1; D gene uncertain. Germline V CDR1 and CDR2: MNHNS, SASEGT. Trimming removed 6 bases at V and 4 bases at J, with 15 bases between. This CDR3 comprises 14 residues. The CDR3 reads CASSPLKTITEAFF. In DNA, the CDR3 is TGTGCCAGCAGCCCATTGAAGACAATCACTGAAGCTTTCTTT.

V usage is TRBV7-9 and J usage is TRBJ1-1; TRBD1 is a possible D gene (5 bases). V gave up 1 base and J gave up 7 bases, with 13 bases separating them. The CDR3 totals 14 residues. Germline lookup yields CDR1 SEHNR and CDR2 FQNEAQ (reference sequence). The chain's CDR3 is CASSLGGTMYEAFF. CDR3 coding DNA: TGTGCCAGCAGCTTAGGAGGGACTATGTATGAAGCTTTCTTT.

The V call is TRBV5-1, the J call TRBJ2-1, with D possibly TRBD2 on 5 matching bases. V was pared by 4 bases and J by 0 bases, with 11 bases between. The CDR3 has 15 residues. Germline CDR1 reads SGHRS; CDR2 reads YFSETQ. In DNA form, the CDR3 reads TGCGCCAGCAGCCCCCCCCGGGACTCCTACAATGAGCAGTTCTTC. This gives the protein CASSPPRDSYNEQFF. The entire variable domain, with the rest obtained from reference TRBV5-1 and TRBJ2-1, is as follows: KAGVTQTPRYLIKTRGQQVTLSCSPISGHRSVSWYQQTPGQGLQFLFEYFSETQRNKGNFPGRFSGRQFSNSRSEMNVSTLELGDSALYLCASSPPRDSYNEQFFGPGTRLTVL.

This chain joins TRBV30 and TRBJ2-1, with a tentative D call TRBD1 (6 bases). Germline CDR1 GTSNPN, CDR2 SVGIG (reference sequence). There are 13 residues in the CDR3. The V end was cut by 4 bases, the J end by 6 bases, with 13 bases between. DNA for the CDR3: TGTGCCTGGACCCGGCAGGGGCCCAATGAGCAGTTCTTC. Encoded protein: CAWTRQGPNEQFF.

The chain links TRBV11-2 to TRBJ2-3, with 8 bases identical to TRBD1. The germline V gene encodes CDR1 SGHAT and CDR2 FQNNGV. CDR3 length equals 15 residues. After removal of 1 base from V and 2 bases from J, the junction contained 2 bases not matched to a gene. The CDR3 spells CASSLGTGHTDTQYF. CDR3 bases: TGTGCCAGCAGCTTAGGGACAGGGCACACAGATACGCAGTATTTT.